The T cell receptor beta chain under discussion was sequenced for a study of Graves' ophthalmopathy and Graves' hyperthyroidism. Study outcomes and limitations: Researchers report that a 13-signature model separated ophthalmopathy from stable hyperthyroidism, posting less than 90% sensitivity and about 82% specificity.

The study amplified TCR beta CDR3 regions using RNA transcripts. Second-round multiplex PCR came after a first-round RT-PCR that employed HTBI primers. TCRdb called the multiplex PCR reads again in MiXCR, with one record for every CDR3 protein. The repertoire consists of approximately 330,000 distinct CDR3 sequences, with 17% occurring once and the leading ten covering more than 9%. This clonotype was seen many times. Its antigen is not known. Source material: peripheral blood. The sequence came from an adult man with Graves' ophthalmopathy.

The CDR3 spells CASSLSVVGELFF. The CDR3 DNA sequence: TGTGCCAGCAGTTTAAGCGTGGTTGGGGAGCTGTTTTTT. The J gene is TRBJ2-2, the V gene TRBV28, with D hard to call. The CDR3 contains 13 residues. Germline V gene sequence: CDR1 MDHEN, CDR2 SYDVKM. V was shortened by 2 bases and J by 8 bases, with 9 bases between the two germline ends.